Listed below are T cell receptor beta chains from one sample, sequenced in a study of blood T cell repertoires in COVID-19. Data came from immunoSEQ multiplex PCR; TCRdb stores just in-frame clones and leaves some out. The table includes about 270,000 clones, about 89% detected once. The sequenced sample consisted of PBMCs or T cells enriched from blood (not recorded which). The receptors originated from a woman aged 18 to 35 who had recovered from COVID-19. Each CDR3 is given with its conserved first and last residue.

v_call	j_call	cdr3_aa
TRBV19	TRBJ1-5	CATAGTGGNQPQHF
TRBV5-1	TRBJ2-7	CASSSTRGQGYEQYF
TRBV11-2	TRBJ2-3	CASSPRQGATDTQYF
TRBV7-9	TRBJ2-3	CASSQTSGSGTDTQYF
TRBV7-9	TRBJ1-1	CASSPRAGGPVGTEAFF
TRBV7-9	TRBJ2-1	CASSLEGGGYNEQFF
TRBV27	TRBJ2-5	CASRGTSAILGETQYF
TRBV2	TRBJ2-3	CASRGPGAGGLDTQYF
TRBV7-2	TRBJ2-5	CASSPAGEAGRAQYF
TRBV5-1	TRBJ1-1	CASSLSGRTGNTEAFF
TRBV28	TRBJ2-7	CASSLVGQTRWLYEQYF
TRBV6-1	TRBJ2-2	CASSDTGGVGELFF
TRBV6-5	TRBJ2-1	CASSLTPEPYNEQFF
TRBV4-3	TRBJ2-3	CASSHALVMRTDTQYF
TRBV7-8	TRBJ1-1	CASSLERGQAEAFF
TRBV9	TRBJ1-1	CASSVVDSVHTEAFF
TRBV3-1/TRBV3-2	TRBJ2-5	CASSQEQVRETQYF
TRBV15	TRBJ1-6	CATSRAAGTGDSPLHF
TRBV5-1	TRBJ1-2	CASSLQGYGYTF
TRBV5-6	TRBJ2-7	CASLPIANSHEQYF